This T cell receptor (beta chain) comes out of a study of blood T cell repertoires in COVID-19. Turning to the study itself: Donors in the United States, Italy and Spain gave samples during acute or convalescent COVID-19. T cells, B-cell-depleted T cells, or PBMCs supplied cDNA or gDNA.

Germline CDR1 and CDR2: MNHEY and SVGEGT. Trimming stripped 5 bases from V and 2 bases from J, with 13 bases between. This CDR3 is built from 15 residues. Per the original data handling: Reference gene primer amplification in the assay estimated nucleated cell counts. Only in-frame clones appear in the TCRdb table, and some are missing; sequencing was by immunoSEQ multiplex PCR. V and J calls and clone size come straight from that table; D and trimming were deduced from the DNA. The sample carries approximately 110,000 clones, around 85% recorded once. This chain joins TRBV6-2 or TRBV6-3 and TRBJ1-5; possibly TRBD1 for D (6 bases). The TCR comes from a human donor in a cohort sampled during active COVID-19. The sequenced sample was peripheral blood. The CDR3 region is CASSTQGSGNQPQHF. The CDR3 nucleotides are TGTGCCAGCAGTACACAGGGAAGTGGCAATCAGCCCCAGCATTTT.